The 32 T cell receptor beta chains given below trace back to one sample, sequenced in a study of blood T cell repertoires in COVID-19. Repertoires were generated with immunoSEQ multiplex PCR, while TCRdb's copy carries only in-frame clones and drops some. This sample has approximately 200,000 clones; roughly 86% occur once, and the top ten carry under 3%. The source material was peripheral blood. The receptors were gathered from a woman aged 30 to 39 with active or convalescent COVID-19.

The chain combines TRBV30 with TRBJ2-7; D remains ambiguous. The CDR3 has 14 residues. V was clipped by 0 bases and J by 2 bases, with 11 bases between them. The V gene's germline CDR1 is GTSNPN and CDR2 SVGIG (reference sequence). The CDR3 sequence is CAWSVVELAYEQYF. CDR3 DNA: TGTGCCTGGAGTGTAGTAGAGTTGGCCTACGAGCAGTACTTC.

This rearrangement joins TRBV2 to TRBJ1-5; D gene uncertain. V lost 10 bases, J lost 3 bases, and 7 bases lay in between. The CDR3 loop spans 11 amino acids. Germline CDR1 SNHLY, CDR2 FYNNEI. The CDR3 sequence: CATGDNQPQHF. CDR3 coding DNA: TGTGCCACGGGAGACAATCAGCCCCAGCATTTT.

The table lists this clone with a few counts. V is TRBV19 and J is TRBJ2-7, with 11 positions matching TRBD2. V was clipped by 8 bases and J by 3 bases; unmatched bases: 9. The CDR3 loop spans 15 amino acids. Germline assignment: CDR1 LNHDA and CDR2 SQIVND (reference sequence). The CDR3 reads CASRVVAGGDYEQYF. DNA of the CDR3: TGTGCCAGTCGAGTGGTAGCGGGAGGGGACTACGAGCAGTACTTC. The entire variable domain, with the rest obtained from reference TRBV19 and TRBJ2-7, is as follows: DGGITQSPKYLFRKEGQNVTLSCEQNLNHDAMYWYRQDPGQGLRLIYYSQIVNDFQKGDIAEGYSVSREKKESFPLTVTSAQKNPTAFYLCASRVVAGGDYEQYFGPGTRLTVT.

The chain combines TRBV27 with TRBJ1-2; TRBD1 agrees at 9 bases. V shed 4 bases, J shed 4 bases, and the junction held 1 base outside the gene matches. The CDR3 sequence is 13 residues long. In germline, CDR1 is MNHEY, CDR2 SMNVEV (reference sequence). The CDR3 here is CASSSTGGYGYTF. The CDR3 DNA reads TGTGCCAGCAGTTCGACAGGGGGCTATGGCTACACCTTC.

This sequence joins TRBV5-1 and TRBJ1-1, with a possible D match to TRBD1 (6 bases). Trimming left V 0 bases short and J 8 bases short, with 17 bases between. The CDR3 totals 15 residues. Germline V gene lookup returns CDR1 SGHRS and CDR2 YFSETQ. CDR3 nucleotides: TGCGCCAGCAGCTTGGAACAGGGTGGGCTTCCCGAAGCTTTCTTT. It specifies CASSLEQGGLPEAFF.

This clone has just one count. The genes are TRBV5-1 and TRBJ1-2; the D is unclear. This CDR3 region has 14 residues. The germline CDR1 and CDR2 sequences are SGHRS and YFSETQ. The V gene lost 3 bases and the J gene lost 1 base, with 10 bases spanning the gap. CDR3 loop: CASSSPGNNYGYTF. CDR3 coding DNA: TGCGCCAGCAGCTCACCCGGGAATAACTATGGCTACACCTTC.

The chain couples TRBV24-1 to TRBJ1-5, with D maybe TRBD1 (6 bases). Germline CDR1 KGHDR, CDR2 SFDVKD. V lost 9 bases, J lost 0 bases, and 8 bases lay in between. The CDR3 consists of 13 residues. The CDR3 DNA reads TGTGCCACCGCGGGGGCTAGCAATCAGCCCCAGCATTTT. Protein sequence: CATAGASNQPQHF.

The CDR3, as DNA: TGTGCCAGCACCCTACAGGCAGATACGCAGTATTTT. Amino acids: CASTLQADTQYF. The rearrangement joins TRBV12-3 or TRBV12-4 to TRBJ2-3; a weak D match, TRBD1 (5 bases). V dropped 7 bases and J dropped 4 bases, with 9 bases sitting between them. The CDR3 extends over 12 amino acids.

The V gene is TRBV6-6, the J gene TRBJ2-7, with 7 nucleotides matching TRBD1. Germline CDR1 is MNHNY and CDR2 is SVGAGI (reference sequence). The length of the CDR3 is 14 residues. V dropped 3 bases and J dropped 5; count of bases not matched to a gene: 7. For the CDR3, the DNA is TGTGCCAGCAGTTATCCGGGACAGAAGGACGAGCAGTACTTC. It is translated as CASSYPGQKDEQYF.

The V call is TRBV5-5, the J call TRBJ2-3; D perhaps matches TRBD1 (7 bases). The CDR3 extends over 16 amino acids. From germline, CDR1 is SGHKS and CDR2 YYEKEE (reference sequence). Between the trimmed V and J ends, which lost 4 bases and 3 bases, there was a span of 18 bases. CDR3 in amino acids: CASSADGRGATDTQYF. CDR3 coding DNA: TGTGCCAGCAGCGCCGATGGCAGGGGGGCAACAGATACGCAGTATTTT.

As DNA, the CDR3 is TGTGCCAGCAGCTTAGGGGGCCACAGGAGTAATTCACCCCTCCACTTT. It yields the protein CASSLGGHRSNSPLHF. The chain links TRBV7-8 to TRBJ1-6, with D perhaps TRBD1 (5 bases). The V gene's germline CDR1 is SGHVS and CDR2 FQNEAQ. Trimming left V 1 base short and J 6 bases short, with 13 bases between. The CDR3 is 16 amino acids.

This chain joins TRBV7-9 and TRBJ1-6, with TRBD1 matching 7 bases. CDR1 and CDR2 (germline): SEHNR, FQNEAQ (reference sequence). V lost 6 bases to trimming and J lost 5 bases; unmatched junction nucleotides: 1. This CDR3 contains 13 residues. CDR3: CASRGQNNSPLHF. CDR3 sequence (DNA): TGTGCCAGCAGGGGACAGAATAATTCACCCCTCCACTTT.

This chain joins TRBV28 and TRBJ1-2; no clear D. In germline, CDR1 is MDHEN, CDR2 SYDVKM. The CDR3 loop spans 14 amino acids. Trimming pared 2 bases from V and 4 bases from J, leaving 11 bases between. The CDR3 region is CASSLRGSGYGYTF. The CDR3 DNA follows: TGTGCCAGCAGTTTACGGGGATCCGGCTATGGCTACACCTTC.

V usage is TRBV11-3 and J usage is TRBJ1-4; D is possibly TRBD1 (6 bases). This CDR3 contains 14 residues. Deletions cut 5 bases from V and 8 bases from J, with 15 bases between. Germline values: CDR1 SGHNT, CDR2 YENEEA. This CDR3 is CASSRHRDREKLFF. CDR3 in DNA: TGTGCCAGCAGCCGACACAGGGATCGGGAAAAACTGTTTTTT.

This clone has a single count. V and J are TRBV11-3 and TRBJ2-1; maybe TRBD2 (5 bases). V lost 1 base, J lost 10 bases, and 8 bases lay in between. There are 12 residues in the CDR3. Germline V CDR1 and CDR2: SGHNT, YENEEA. CDR3 DNA sequence: TGTGCCAGCAGCTTAGTTAGCGTCGAGCAGTTCTTC. This translates into CASSLVSVEQFF.

The chain is built from TRBV7-2 and TRBJ2-1, with 7 bases that match TRBD2. CDR1 is SGHTA, CDR2 FQGNSA, per germline. This CDR3 is 16 amino acids long. V was pared by 1 base and J by 3 bases, with 6 bases of the junction left unmatched. The CDR3 here is CASSLVAGALYNEQFF. The CDR3, as DNA: TGTGCCAGCAGCTTAGTGGCGGGAGCCCTCTACAATGAGCAGTTCTTC.

The chain couples TRBV28 to TRBJ1-4, with D perhaps matching TRBD1 (5 bases). Germline V CDR1 and CDR2: MDHEN, SYDVKM. The CDR3 has 13 amino acids. V lost 7 bases and J 6 bases, leaving 12 bases between the germline ends. The CDR3 region has the DNA TGTGCCAGCATTCGGGGGGAAGATGAAAAACTGTTTTTT. It encodes CASIRGEDEKLFF. The whole variable domain, filled in from reference TRBV28 and TRBJ1-4, reads DVKVTQSSRYLVKRTGEKVFLECVQDMDHENMFWYRQDPGLGLRLIYFSYDVKMKEKGDIPEGYSVSREKKERFSLILESASTNQTSMYLCASIRGEDEKLFFGSGTQLSVL.

The chain carries TRBV2 and TRBJ1-1, with 8 bases fitting TRBD1. CDR1 and CDR2 (germline): SNHLY, FYNNEI. The V segment lost 6 bases and the J segment 4 bases; nucleotides outside the gene matches: 10. CDR3 size: 15 residues. The DNA for the CDR3 is TGTGCCAGCAGACAAACGGACAGGGTTGTCACTGAAGCTTTCTTT. Translated, it gives CASRQTDRVVTEAFF. The full variable domain, completed using reference TRBV2 and TRBJ1-1, is EPEVTQTPSHQVTQMGQEVILRCVPISNHLYFYWYRQILGQKVEFLVSFYNNEISEKSEIFDDQFSVERPDGSNFTLKIRSTKLEDSAMYFCASRQTDRVVTEAFFGQGTRLTVV.

The chain combines TRBV4-1 with TRBJ2-2; a weak D match, TRBD2 (6 bases). The V and J ends lost 4 bases and 4 bases respectively, with 22 bases between them. This CDR3 is 18 amino acids long. CDR1 and CDR2 (germline): MGHRA, YSYEKL. The CDR3 nucleotides are TGCGCCAGCAGCCGGGAGGCTAGCCTTCGGCCCCGCACCGGGGAGCTGTTTTTT. Its translation: CASSREASLRPRTGELFF.

The chain joins TRBV3-1 (or the pseudogene TRBV3-2) to TRBJ2-1; D possibly corresponds to TRBD2 (6 bases). V lost 3 bases to trimming and J lost 7 bases, with 19 bases between them. CDR3 length equals 16 residues. Germline CDR1 LGHDT, CDR2 YNNKEL (reference sequence). The CDR3 loop reads CASSHGTRDLGNEQFF. The DNA of the CDR3 is TGTGCCAGCAGCCACGGGACCCGGGACTTAGGGAATGAGCAGTTCTTC.

The chain is built from TRBV11-2 and TRBJ1-6; 7 nucleotides align to TRBD1. The CDR3 has 14 amino acids. Germline trimming cut 3 bases from V and 9 bases from J; bases unmatched to any gene: 5. Germline V CDR1 and CDR2: SGHAT, FQNNGV. CDR3 coding DNA: TGTGCCAGCAGCTTTGACAGGGTGGGTTCACCCCTCCACTTT. Translated: CASSFDRVGSPLHF.

The CDR3 sequence: CASSLRGSGTAYEQYF. The CDR3 nucleotides are TGTGCCAGCAGTTTAAGGGGTTCCGGGACAGCCTACGAGCAGTACTTC. The chain has TRBV27 and TRBJ2-7, with 7 nucleotides matching TRBD1. The CDR3 is made up of 16 amino acids. J was trimmed by 2 bases and V by 2 bases; bases with no gene match: 9. Germline loops: CDR1 MNHEY, CDR2 SMNVEV (reference sequence).

The chain has TRBV5-4 and TRBJ1-1, with D possibly matching TRBD1 (5 bases). This CDR3 is built from 14 residues. Germline V lookup: CDR1 SGHNT, CDR2 YYREEE (reference sequence). V was clipped by 2 bases and J by 4 bases, with 12 bases between them. CDR3 in DNA: TGTGCCAGCAGCTTCCCGACAGACCGCACTGAAGCTTTCTTT. Its protein is CASSFPTDRTEAFF.

The chain carries TRBV15 and TRBJ2-7; a weak D match, TRBD1 (6 bases). Trimming took off 5 bases at V and 3 bases at J, with 11 bases between the two ends. CDR3 length: 13 amino acids. Germline V gene lookup returns CDR1 LNHNV and CDR2 YYDKDF (reference sequence). DNA of the CDR3: TGTGCCACCAGCCAAGGACAGAACTACGAGCAGTACTTC. Amino acid sequence: CATSQGQNYEQYF.

The chain joins TRBV2 to TRBJ2-7, with D hard to call. V was shortened by 8 bases and J by 0 bases, with 14 bases between the two germline ends. The CDR3 is 14 residues long. From germline, CDR1 is SNHLY and CDR2 FYNNEI. The CDR3 sequence: CASQEETSSYEQYF. The CDR3 region has the DNA TGTGCCAGCCAAGAGGAGACCTCCTCCTACGAGCAGTACTTC.

This sequence joins TRBV6-5 and TRBJ2-5, with 7 bases that match TRBD1. V lost 6 bases, J lost 2 bases, and 6 bases stayed unmatched. CDR1 and CDR2 from the germline V gene are MNHEY and SVGAGI. This CDR3 is built from 14 residues. CDR3: CASRASGQQETQYF. The CDR3 region has the DNA TGTGCCAGCAGGGCCTCGGGACAGCAAGAGACCCAGTACTTC.

This rearrangement joins TRBV7-2 to TRBJ2-1; 8 bases agree with TRBD2. Germline V gene lookup returns CDR1 SGHTA and CDR2 FQGNSA. With V trimmed by 5 bases and J by 2 bases, 5 bases remained unmatched. This CDR3 is built from 15 residues. The CDR3 DNA is TGTGCCAGCAGCCTCCTAGCGGGCGCCTACAATGAGCAGTTCTTC. This codes for CASSLLAGAYNEQFF.

This sequence joins TRBV9 and TRBJ1-3; 9 positions match TRBD1. The CDR3 has 17 residues. Germline CDR1 reads SGDLS; CDR2 reads YYNGEE. V lost 4 bases, J lost 6 bases, and 14 bases stayed unmatched. The CDR3, as DNA: TGTGCCAGCAGCCTTCGACCGGGACAGGGATATCTAAACACCATATATTTT. Its translation is CASSLRPGQGYLNTIYF.

The CDR3 sequence is CASSLLRGGSNQPQHF. CDR3 nucleotide sequence: TGTGCCAGCTCACTCCTTCGGGGGGGAAGCAATCAGCCCCAGCATTTT. The chain has TRBV18 and TRBJ1-5; a possible D gene is TRBD1 (5 bases). The V gene lost 4 bases and the J gene lost 1 base, with 14 bases spanning the gap. The CDR3 spans 16 residues. Germline loops: CDR1 KGHSH, CDR2 LQKENI.

J is TRBJ2-1 and V is TRBV10-3, with TRBD2 as a possible D gene (6 bases). Trimming shortened V by 5 bases and J by 0 bases, and 11 bases separated the two germline ends. Germline-derived CDR1 and CDR2 are ENHRY and SYGVKD. This CDR3 region has 15 residues. The CDR3 coding sequence is TGTGCCATCAGTTCGGGAGAGGGCTCCTACAATGAGCAGTTCTTC. Protein: CAISSGEGSYNEQFF.

The chain is built from TRBV15 and TRBJ2-1; no firm D call. The V gene lost 0 bases and the J gene lost 4 bases, with 4 bases spanning the gap. Germline lookup yields CDR1 LNHNV and CDR2 YYDKDF (reference sequence). This CDR3 has 13 amino acids. CDR3 residues: CATSRERYNEQFF. The CDR3 DNA follows: TGTGCCACCAGCAGAGAGAGGTACAATGAGCAGTTCTTC.

The chain joins TRBV6-5 to TRBJ1-4; 9 bases are a match to TRBD1. V lost 6 bases, J lost 5 bases, and 4 bases stayed unmatched. The germline gives CDR1 MNHEY, CDR2 SVGAGI. The CDR3 is 14 residues long. The CDR3 protein is CASRVTGGNEKLFF. In DNA form, the CDR3 reads TGTGCCAGCAGAGTCACAGGGGGCAATGAAAAACTGTTTTTT.